Listed below are T cell receptor beta chains from one sample, sequenced in a study of shared clonotypes between healthy human individuals. Assay: immunoSEQ multiplex PCR; the TCRdb copy retains only in-frame clones and omits some. Among about 1.1 million clones listed, 78% were seen once. The sample was memory CD4+ T cells from PBMCs. The receptors were sampled from a man aged 18-30 years in good health. Some clones in this sample may be carry-over from other donors' samples. CDR3s include the opening cysteine and the closing phenylalanine or tryptophan. Fields, in order: clone size, V gene, D gene, J gene, CDR3 protein, CDR3 DNA. A D gene is named only where the DNA matches it firmly. Not all rows give a size; the values are once, few, many and, for expanded clones, a class.

size: -
V: TRBV15
D: TRBD1
J: TRBJ2-4
CDR3: CATSRDPSQGPRYF
DNA: TGTGCCACCAGCAGAGACCCGTCACAGGGGCCTCGGTACTTC

size: -
V: TRBV28
D: TRBD2
J: TRBJ2-3
CDR3: CASSLTSVTDTQYF
DNA: TGTGCCAGCAGTTTGACTAGCGTCACAGATACGCAGTATTTT

size: -
V: TRBV7-9
D: TRBD1
J: TRBJ2-1
CDR3: CASSSPDRSPYSEQFF
DNA: TGTGCCAGCAGCTCTCCGGACAGGTCCCCCTACAGTGAGCAGTTCTTC

size: -
V: TRBV7-3
D: TRBD2
J: TRBJ2-3
CDR3: CASKMTSGDTDTQYF
DNA: TGTGCCAGCAAGATGACTAGCGGCGACACAGATACGCAGTATTTT

size: -
V: TRBV19
D: TRBD1
J: TRBJ1-1
CDR3: CASSIASHRGTEAFF
DNA: TGTGCCAGTAGTATAGCAAGCCACAGGGGGACTGAAGCTTTCTTT

size: -
V: TRBV18
D: -
J: TRBJ2-6
CDR3: CASSPTPLARGGANVLTF
DNA: TGTGCCAGCTCACCAACTCCTCTAGCGAGAGGTGGGGCCAACGTCCTGACTTTC

size: -
V: TRBV6-1
D: TRBD1
J: TRBJ1-2
CDR3: CASSESGGIGYTF
DNA: TGTGCCAGCAGTGAATCAGGGGGTATCGGCTACACCTTC

size: few
V: TRBV5-1
D: -
J: TRBJ2-7
CDR3: CASSLSWDEQYF
DNA: TGCGCCAGCAGCCTCTCCTGGGACGAGCAGTACTTC

size: -
V: TRBV4-3
D: TRBD1
J: TRBJ1-2
CDR3: CASSQDAGGYGYTF
DNA: TGCGCCAGCAGCCAAGATGCAGGGGGCTATGGCTACACCTTC

size: -
V: TRBV5-1
D: -
J: TRBJ1-1
CDR3: CASSLNPGRDNTEAFF
DNA: TGCGCCAGCAGCTTGAATCCAGGGCGGGATAACACTGAAGCTTTCTTT

size: many
V: TRBV15
D: -
J: TRBJ1-5
CDR3: CATSKDRDQPQHF
DNA: TGTGCCACCAGCAAGGACCGAGATCAGCCCCAGCATTTT

size: once
V: TRBV4-2
D: TRBD2
J: TRBJ2-7
CDR3: CASSQGGLAYEQYF
DNA: TGTGCCAGCAGCCAAGGGGGACTAGCCTACGAGCAGTACTTC

size: -
V: TRBV5-1
D: TRBD1
J: TRBJ2-3
CDR3: CASMGGTGFTDTQYF
DNA: TGCGCCAGCATGGGGGGGACAGGGTTCACAGATACGCAGTATTTT

size: -
V: TRBV11-2
D: TRBD2
J: TRBJ2-7
CDR3: CASSLGFSGYYEQYF
DNA: TGTGCCAGCAGCTTAGGGTTTAGCGGGTACTACGAGCAGTACTTC

size: -
V: TRBV7-9
D: TRBD1
J: TRBJ2-3
CDR3: CASRGTGGFTYSTDTQYF
DNA: TGTGCCAGCAGGGGGACAGGGGGATTTACTTATAGCACAGATACGCAGTATTTT

size: -
V: TRBV25-1
D: TRBD2
J: TRBJ2-7
CDR3: CASSEFKPGGSSYEQYF
DNA: TGTGCCAGCAGTGAATTTAAACCCGGCGGGAGCTCCTACGAGCAGTACTTC

size: -
V: TRBV6-5
D: -
J: TRBJ1-2
CDR3: CASSDPGQLGYTF
DNA: TGTGCCAGCAGTGACCCTGGACAGTTGGGCTACACCTTC

size: -
V: TRBV4-3
D: -
J: TRBJ1-1
CDR3: CASSREGSWGERDTEAFF
DNA: TGCGCCAGCAGCCGGGAGGGGTCGTGGGGTGAACGAGACACTGAAGCTTTCTTT

size: -
V: TRBV5-5
D: -
J: TRBJ1-5
CDR3: CASSLLWGNQPQHF
DNA: TGTGCCAGCAGCCTGTTGTGGGGGAATCAGCCCCAGCATTTT

size: few
V: TRBV29-1
D: TRBD2
J: TRBJ2-5
CDR3: CSVESVAGGRETQYF
DNA: TGCAGCGTTGAATCGGTAGCGGGAGGGCGGGAGACCCAGTACTTC

size: -
V: TRBV5-1
D: -
J: TRBJ1-4
CDR3: CASSLLGATNEKLFF
DNA: TGCGCCAGCAGCTTGTTGGGAGCAACTAATGAAAAACTGTTTTTT

size: -
V: TRBV30
D: -
J: TRBJ2-2
CDR3: CAWSNTGELFF
DNA: TGTGCCTGGAGCAACACCGGGGAGCTGTTTTTT

size: -
V: TRBV7-8
D: -
J: TRBJ2-1
CDR3: CASSLGVWSSYNEQFF
DNA: TGTGCCAGCAGCTTAGGTGTTTGGAGCTCCTACAATGAGCAGTTCTTC

size: -
V: TRBV10-3
D: TRBD2
J: TRBJ2-3
CDR3: CAIRRAGGLDTQYF
DNA: TGTGCCATCAGGAGGGCGGGAGGGCTAGATACGCAGTATTTT

size: -
V: TRBV7-9
D: TRBD2
J: TRBJ2-5
CDR3: CASSPLAGVAGETQYF
DNA: TGTGCCAGCAGCCCTCTAGCGGGAGTAGCTGGGGAGACCCAGTACTTC

size: once
V: TRBV14
D: -
J: TRBJ2-1
CDR3: CASSQVRLDPHNEQFF
DNA: TGTGCCAGCAGCCAAGTTCGACTAGACCCCCACAATGAGCAGTTCTTC

size: -
V: TRBV2
D: -
J: TRBJ2-1
CDR3: CASGRLSYNEQFF
DNA: TGTGCCAGCGGGCGGCTAAGCTACAATGAGCAGTTCTTC

size: few
V: TRBV9
D: TRBD2
J: TRBJ2-7
CDR3: CASSVDGDGTSGNYEQYF
DNA: TGTGCCAGCAGCGTAGATGGGGACGGGACTAGCGGGAACTACGAGCAGTACTTC

size: once
V: TRBV4-2
D: -
J: TRBJ2-1
CDR3: CASSQGKGRTYNEQFF
DNA: TGTGCCAGCAGCCAAGGGAAGGGGCGTACCTACAATGAGCAGTTCTTC

size: -
V: TRBV5-4
D: -
J: TRBJ2-2
CDR3: CASRELATGELFF
DNA: TGTGCCAGCAGGGAATTAGCCACCGGGGAGCTGTTTTTT

size: -
V: TRBV6-1
D: -
J: TRBJ1-1
CDR3: CASSGAGMNTEAFF
DNA: TGTGCCAGCAGTGGGGCGGGGATGAACACTGAAGCTTTCTTT

size: -
V: TRBV28
D: -
J: TRBJ1-2
CDR3: CASSQPHREKVGYTF
DNA: TGTGCCAGCAGCCAGCCTCACAGGGAAAAGGTTGGCTACACCTTC

size: -
V: TRBV5-1
D: TRBD2
J: TRBJ2-3
CDR3: CASSRTSGRAADTQYF
DNA: TGCGCCAGCAGCCGAACTAGCGGGAGGGCCGCAGATACGCAGTATTTT

size: -
V: TRBV5-6
D: TRBD2
J: TRBJ2-3
CDR3: CASSLWTGTSGSTDTQYF
DNA: TGTGCCAGCAGCTTGTGGACCGGGACTAGCGGGAGCACAGATACGCAGTATTTT

size: -
V: TRBV7-2
D: -
J: TRBJ1-2
CDR3: CASSRPGVGGYTF
DNA: TGTGCCAGCAGCCGGCCTGGGGTCGGTGGCTACACCTTC

size: -
V: TRBV7-2
D: TRBD2
J: TRBJ2-3
CDR3: CASSLEGRLAGVRDTQYF
DNA: TGTGCCAGCAGCTTGGAAGGTAGACTAGCGGGAGTAAGGGATACGCAGTATTTT

size: few
V: TRBV4-2
D: -
J: TRBJ1-1
CDR3: CASSQGTDTEAFF
DNA: TGTGCCAGCAGCCAAGGGACGGACACTGAAGCTTTCTTT

size: -
V: TRBV9
D: -
J: TRBJ1-4
CDR3: CASRKGQGEKLFF
DNA: TGTGCCAGCAGAAAGGGGCAGGGGGAAAAACTGTTTTTT

size: -
V: TRBV4-1
D: TRBD2
J: TRBJ2-7
CDR3: CASSQGLAGGLNEQYF
DNA: TGCGCCAGCAGCCAGGGGCTAGCGGGAGGTTTGAACGAGCAGTACTTC

size: few
V: TRBV30
D: TRBD1
J: TRBJ2-7
CDR3: CAWSGGTGGSYEQYF
DNA: TGTGCCTGGAGTGGCGGGACAGGGGGTTCCTACGAGCAGTACTTC

size: -
V: TRBV5-1
D: TRBD1
J: TRBJ1-2
CDR3: CASSPRGRGPSNYGYTF
DNA: TGCGCCAGCAGCCCGAGAGGCAGGGGGCCTTCTAACTATGGCTACACCTTC

size: -
V: TRBV6-5
D: -
J: TRBJ2-1
CDR3: CASSYRDAYNEQFF
DNA: TGTGCCAGCAGTTACAGGGACGCCTACAATGAGCAGTTCTTC

size: -
V: TRBV28
D: -
J: TRBJ1-3
CDR3: CASSYGRPGNTIYF
DNA: TGTGCCAGCAGTTATGGGCGGCCCGGAAACACCATATATTTT

size: -
V: TRBV27
D: TRBD2
J: TRBJ2-1
CDR3: CASSGWGTSVDEQFF
DNA: TGTGCCAGCAGTGGGTGGGGGACTAGTGTCGATGAGCAGTTCTTC

size: -
V: TRBV2
D: -
J: TRBJ1-1
CDR3: CATRAGEDTEAFF
DNA: TGTGCCACCCGGGCGGGGGAGGACACTGAAGCTTTCTTT

size: -
V: TRBV28
D: -
J: TRBJ1-2
CDR3: CASSWWQASNYGYTF
DNA: TGTGCCAGCAGTTGGTGGCAGGCGTCTAACTATGGCTACACCTTC

size: once
V: TRBV2
D: TRBD1
J: TRBJ1-3
CDR3: CASRTGGAVGNTIYF
DNA: TGTGCCAGCAGGACAGGGGGGGCTGTTGGAAACACCATATATTTT

size: -
V: TRBV28
D: -
J: TRBJ2-2
CDR3: CASSYTGKGNTGELFF
DNA: TGTGCCAGCAGTTATACAGGGAAGGGGAACACCGGGGAGCTGTTTTTT

size: -
V: TRBV29-1
D: -
J: TRBJ2-4
CDR3: CSVHAGSDIQYF
DNA: TGCAGCGTGCACGCCGGTTCGGACATTCAGTACTTC

size: once
V: TRBV7-3
D: -
J: TRBJ2-7
CDR3: CASSSPGRSSYEQYF
DNA: TGTGCCAGCAGCTCACCGGGCCGCAGCTCCTACGAGCAGTACTTC

size: -
V: TRBV5-1
D: -
J: TRBJ1-1
CDR3: CASSLYEGRNTEAFF
DNA: TGCGCCAGCAGCTTGTATGAGGGGAGGAACACTGAAGCTTTCTTT

size: -
V: TRBV18
D: -
J: TRBJ2-7
CDR3: CASSPDSYEQYF
DNA: TGTGCCAGCTCGCCCGACTCCTACGAGCAGTACTTC

size: few
V: TRBV11-2
D: TRBD2
J: TRBJ2-5
CDR3: CASSLARTSGTETQYF
DNA: TGTGCCAGCAGCCTAGCGAGGACTAGCGGGACGGAGACCCAGTACTTC

size: -
V: TRBV5-1
D: TRBD1
J: TRBJ2-2
CDR3: CASSRDRAGTGELFF
DNA: TGCGCCAGCAGCCGGGACAGGGCTGGCACCGGGGAGCTGTTTTTT

size: once
V: TRBV7-2
D: TRBD1
J: TRBJ1-1
CDR3: CASSLTRAGQLGTEAFF
DNA: TGTGCCAGCAGCTTAACTAGGGCGGGACAGCTGGGCACTGAAGCTTTCTTT